A single sample is the source of the 9 T cell receptor beta chains below, sequenced in a study of OX40 agonist ivuxolimab in advanced cancers. The data were produced by immunoSEQ multiplex PCR, yet TCRdb's version contains in-frame clones alone and is incomplete. This table has 75,000 to 80,000 clones, 80% to 90% appearing once. This specimen consisted of CD4+ or CD8+ T cells sorted from blood, obtained in a trial of the OX40 agonist ivuxolimab. The receptor source for this set is an adult with an advanced solid tumor such as melanoma, head and neck, liver or kidney cancer.

The rearrangement joins TRBV28 to TRBJ1-5, with D tentatively TRBD1 (5 bases). The CDR3 covers 15 residues. Germline CDR1 is MDHEN and CDR2 is SYDVKM. V lost 2 bases and J lost 6, with 14 bases in between. The CDR3 nucleotides are TGTGCCAGCAGTTTAAGAGATGGGGGTTCTCAGCCCCAGCATTTT. Translated: CASSLRDGGSQPQHF.

The chain joins TRBV4-1 to TRBJ2-1, with TRBD1 identical over 9 bases. Losses at the gene ends were 4 bases for V and 5 bases for J; bases not matched to a gene: 6. The CDR3 runs 15 residues. Germline values: CDR1 MGHRA, CDR2 YSYEKL. The CDR3 DNA follows: TGCGCCAGCAGCCGAATGGGACAGGGTGACAATGAGCAGTTCTTC. It specifies CASSRMGQGDNEQFF.

This clone has just a few counts. The V gene is TRBV30, the J gene TRBJ1-2; TRBD1 might be the D (6 bases). The CDR3 runs to 17 residues. Germline loops: CDR1 GTSNPN, CDR2 SVGIG (reference sequence). The V and J ends lost 1 base and 1 base respectively, with 19 bases between them. CDR3 loop: CAWSARTAEFFNYGYTF. The CDR3 bases are TGTGCCTGGAGTGCACGGACAGCCGAATTTTTTAACTATGGCTACACCTTC.

The chain joins TRBV30 to TRBJ2-3, with D perhaps TRBD1 (6 bases). Germline V gene sequence: CDR1 GTSNPN, CDR2 SVGIG (reference sequence). V was trimmed by 7 bases and J by 0 bases, leaving 17 bases between them. The CDR3 totals 15 residues. The CDR3 reads CASLEGGHSTDTQYF. CDR3 DNA sequence: TGTGCCTCCCTTGAAGGGGGTCATAGCACAGATACGCAGTATTTT. Drawing the rest from reference TRBV30 and TRBJ2-3, the complete variable domain is SQTIHQWPATLVQPVGSPLSLECTVEGTSNPNLYWYRQAAGRGLQLLFYSVGIGQISSEVPQNLSASRPQDRQFILSSKKLLLSDSGFYLCASLEGGHSTDTQYFGPGTRLTVL.

V usage is TRBV9 and J usage is TRBJ2-3; TRBD1 might be the D (6 bases). V was cut by 1 base and J by 4 bases, with 10 bases left in between. CDR1 and CDR2 (germline): SGDLS, YYNGEE. The CDR3 spans 14 residues. Here the CDR3 reads CASSVNPGADTQYF. The DNA for the CDR3 is TGTGCCAGCAGCGTAAATCCAGGGGCAGATACGCAGTATTTT.

The V and J genes are TRBV5-1 and TRBJ1-1; D is unresolved. V was clipped by 0 bases and J by 0 bases, with 9 bases between them. Germline V gene lookup returns CDR1 SGHRS and CDR2 YFSETQ. CDR3 length equals 15 residues. The CDR3 reads CASSLDPGLNTEAFF. CDR3 in DNA: TGCGCCAGCAGCTTGGACCCGGGGTTGAACACTGAAGCTTTCTTT.

This clone occurred once. This sequence joins TRBV7-9 and TRBJ2-7; 10 bases match TRBD1. CDR1 and CDR2 (germline): SEHNR, FQNEAQ (reference sequence). Germline trimming cut 6 bases from V and 6 bases from J; bases unmatched to any gene: 8. The CDR3 has 14 amino acids. The chain's CDR3 is CASSRTGGTGEQYF. DNA of the CDR3: TGTGCCAGCAGTCGGACAGGGGGTACCGGCGAGCAGTACTTC.

The V gene is TRBV6-1, the J gene TRBJ1-1; weak D call: TRBD1 (5 bases). CDR3 length equals 13 residues. CDR1 is MNHNS and CDR2 is SASEGT in the germline V gene. The germline V and J ends were trimmed by 7 bases and 6 bases, with 15 bases remaining between them. This CDR3 is CASKTGRRAEAFF. The CDR3 DNA sequence: TGTGCCAGCAAAACAGGCCGCCGGGCTGAAGCTTTCTTT.

The chain couples TRBV5-1 to TRBJ2-6; TRBD2 is a possible D gene (6 bases). V was clipped by 5 bases and J by 0 bases, with 9 bases between them. CDR1 and CDR2 (germline): SGHRS, YFSETQ. The CDR3 length is 15 residues. CDR3 protein: CASREGPSGANVLTF. In nucleotides, the CDR3 is TGCGCCAGCAGGGAGGGCCCCTCTGGGGCCAACGTCCTGACTTTC.